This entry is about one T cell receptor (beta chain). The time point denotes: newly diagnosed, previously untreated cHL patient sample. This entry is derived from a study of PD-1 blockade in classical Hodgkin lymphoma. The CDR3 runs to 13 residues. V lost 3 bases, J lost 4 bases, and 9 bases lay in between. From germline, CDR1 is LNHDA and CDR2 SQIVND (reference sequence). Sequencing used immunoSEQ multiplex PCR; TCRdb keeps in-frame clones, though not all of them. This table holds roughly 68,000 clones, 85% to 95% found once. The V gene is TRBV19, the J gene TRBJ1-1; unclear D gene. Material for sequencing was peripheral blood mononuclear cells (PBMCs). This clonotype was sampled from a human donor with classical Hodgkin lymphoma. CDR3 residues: CASSMGFGTEAFF. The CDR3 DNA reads TGTGCCAGTAGTATGGGGTTCGGCACTGAAGCTTTCTTT.